This T cell receptor beta chain derives from a study of T cells in Graves' hyperthyroidism and ophthalmopathy. The V gene end was trimmed by 5 bases and the J gene end by 7 bases; junction bases not matched to a gene: 6. In germline, CDR1 is SGHTA, CDR2 FQGTGA. The CDR3 has 13 residues. Regions amplified from RNA transcripts were the TCR beta CDR3 regions. An initial round of RT-PCR targeting the TCR CDR3 relied on the HTBI primer set. TCRdb reprocessed the multiplex PCR reads with MiXCR, giving one entry per CDR3 protein. The sample shows 550,000 to 700,000 distinct CDR3 sequences, 35% to 55% of them seen only once.

The clonotype comes from an adult woman with Graves' disease, either hyperthyroidism or ophthalmopathy (not recorded which). Source material: peripheral blood or thyroid tissue (not recorded which). This chain joins TRBV7-3 and TRBJ1-1; 8 bases match TRBD1. Here the CDR3 reads CASSPGGTGEAFF. The CDR3 bases are TGTGCCAGCAGCCCGGGCGGGACAGGTGAAGCTTTCTTT.